This entry lists 21 T cell receptor beta chains sequenced from one sample in a study of shared clonotypes between healthy human individuals. Assay: immunoSEQ multiplex PCR; the TCRdb copy retains only in-frame clones and omits some. The table has some 1,100,000 clones, around 78% seen once; the top ten hold about 0.52%. The specimen was memory CD4+ T cells from PBMCs. The subset was: CD45RA-negative fraction. The receptors stem from a man between 18 and 29 years old in good health. Some clones in this sample may be carry-over from other donors' samples.

V and J are TRBV6-5 and TRBJ2-1, with TRBD2 as a possible D gene (6 bases). V was pared by 2 bases and J by 6 bases, with 8 bases between. The CDR3 length is 13 residues. The germline gives CDR1 MNHEY, CDR2 SVGAGI. The CDR3 nucleotides read TGTGCCAGCAGTTACGAAGCGGGCAATGAGCAGTTCTTC. It encodes CASSYEAGNEQFF.

V usage is TRBV9 and J usage is TRBJ2-7; the D gene is possibly TRBD2 (6 bases). Trimming removed 0 bases from V and 2 bases from J, with 12 bases in between. The CDR3 totals 15 residues. The germline gives CDR1 SGDLS, CDR2 YYNGEE. The CDR3 DNA sequence: TGTGCCAGCAGCGTAGGAGCGGGCAGGACCTACGAGCAGTACTTC. Its protein is CASSVGAGRTYEQYF.

This chain links TRBV21-1 with TRBJ1-1; the table assigns TRBD1, which was not confirmed against the DNA. TRBV21-1 constitutes a pseudogene. This CDR3 has 21 amino acids. The CDR3 spells CASSKVVCILGTRPCSTEAFF. The CDR3 DNA follows: TGTGCCAGCAGCAAAGTAGTTTGCATATTGGGGACAAGGCCTTGTAGCACTGAAGCTTTCTTT.

CDR3 sequence reads: CASSREGQGGYEQYF. CDR3 coding DNA: TGTGCCAGTAGTAGAGAGGGACAGGGAGGATACGAGCAGTACTTC. J is TRBJ2-7 and V is TRBV19; the match to TRBD1 covers 9 bases. In germline, CDR1 is LNHDA, CDR2 SQIVND (reference sequence). With 4 bases clipped from V and 4 bases from J, the junction kept 8 bases outside the gene matches. The CDR3 totals 15 residues.

This clone was counted only a few times. The chain couples TRBV7-3 to TRBJ2-7; 10 nucleotides match TRBD1. J gave up 6 bases and V 5 bases, and 10 bases lay outside the gene matches. This CDR3 has 15 residues. Germline-derived CDR1 and CDR2 are SGHTA and FQGTGA. DNA for the CDR3: TGTGCCAGCAGCCCAAGCCCTGGACAGGGGGGCGAGCAGTACTTC. Translation: CASSPSPGQGGEQYF.

Only a few counts were recorded for this clone. The genes are TRBV19 and TRBJ2-6; no clear D gene. Per germline, CDR1 LNHDA and CDR2 SQIVND (reference sequence). This CDR3 contains 15 residues. The V gene lost 9 bases and the J gene lost 4 bases, with 16 bases spanning the gap. The CDR3 loop reads CASREMGIGANVLTF. In DNA form, the CDR3 reads TGTGCCAGCCGTGAAATGGGGATCGGGGCCAACGTCCTGACTTTC.

This chain connects TRBV6-5 to TRBJ1-1; 7 positions match TRBD1. In germline, CDR1 is MNHEY, CDR2 SVGAGI. Unmatched junction bases numbered 2, after V lost 0 bases and J lost 1 base. The CDR3 extends over 15 amino acids. CDR3: CASSYSWTGNTEAFF. For the CDR3, the DNA is TGTGCCAGCAGTTACTCGTGGACAGGGAACACTGAAGCTTTCTTT.

This rearrangement joins TRBV27 to TRBJ2-1; TRBD2 agrees at 7 bases. The J segment lost 0 bases and the V segment lost 3 bases, leaving 20 bases of the junction unmatched. Germline CDR1 and CDR2: MNHEY and SMNVEV (reference sequence). This CDR3 region has 21 residues. The CDR3 protein is CASSLMGLRAGIRSSYNEQFF. The CDR3 DNA follows: TGTGCCAGCAGTTTGATGGGGTTGCGAGCGGGAATTCGGAGCTCCTACAATGAGCAGTTCTTC.

The J gene is TRBJ1-1, the V gene TRBV5-5, with D maybe TRBD1 (5 bases). Germline lookup yields CDR1 SGHKS and CDR2 YYEKEE (reference sequence). With 2 bases removed from V and 8 bases from J, the gap between germline ends came to 16 bases. The CDR3 consists of 14 residues. The CDR3 loop reads CASSFQGPSPEAFF. The CDR3 DNA reads as TGTGCCAGCAGCTTCCAGGGACCTTCCCCCGAAGCTTTCTTT.

This sequence joins TRBV19 and TRBJ2-1; 12 nucleotides match TRBD2. Losses at the gene ends were 6 bases for V and 6 bases for J; bases not matched to a gene: 3. Germline lookup yields CDR1 LNHDA and CDR2 SQIVND (reference sequence). This CDR3 has 14 residues. Written as DNA, the CDR3 is TGTGCCAGTAGCCTAGCGGGAGGGGTCAATGAGCAGTTCTTC. This encodes CASSLAGGVNEQFF.

V usage is TRBV6-1 and J usage is TRBJ1-1; D gene ambiguous. Trimming stripped 10 bases from V and 1 base from J, with 16 bases between. CDR3 size: 14 residues. Germline V gives CDR1 MNHNS, CDR2 SASEGT. CDR3 amino acids: CATSVLQRNTEAFF. The CDR3 bases are TGTGCCACCTCGGTACTACAGCGGAACACTGAAGCTTTCTTT.

The chain recombines TRBV6-6 with TRBJ1-3; D remains ambiguous. V lost 0 bases and J lost 4, with 4 bases in between. Germline-derived CDR1 and CDR2 are MNHNY and SVGAGI (reference sequence). CDR3 length equals 13 residues. CDR3 amino acids: CASSYSLGNTIYF. The CDR3 DNA reads TGTGCCAGCAGTTACTCATTGGGAAACACCATATATTTT.

Turning to this clone: The final CDR3 position lacks the conserved phenylalanine or tryptophan, pointing to a likely read error. Here the CDR3 DNA reads TGTGCCAGCCGAAAAGCAGGGCACGATGGCTACACCCTC. It codes for CASRKAGHDGYTL. The chain links TRBV6-5 to TRBJ1-2; tentatively, D is TRBD1 (5 bases). Germline lookup yields CDR1 MNHEY and CDR2 SVGAGI. With 8 bases removed from V and 6 bases from J, the gap between germline ends came to 16 bases. The CDR3 consists of 13 residues.

The chain recombines TRBV11-2 with TRBJ2-3, with 8 bases that match TRBD2. Germline loops: CDR1 SGHAT, CDR2 FQNNGV. The CDR3 spans 15 residues. Trimming removed 5 bases from V and 4 bases from J; junction bases left unmatched: 8. For the CDR3, the DNA is TGTGCCAGCAGCGCCACAGCGGGAGCGGCAGATACGCAGTATTTT. It encodes CASSATAGAADTQYF.

The chain joins TRBV4-1 to TRBJ1-1; 8 positions match TRBD1. Germline V lookup: CDR1 MGHRA, CDR2 YSYEKL. The length of the CDR3 is 17 residues. V shed 4 bases, J shed 1 base, and the junction held 11 bases outside the gene matches. The CDR3 DNA sequence: TGCGCCAGCAGCCCCATCAGGGGGCAACCTGGGAACACTGAAGCTTTCTTT. This sequence encodes CASSPIRGQPGNTEAFF.

This clone was seen only a few times. Other DNA variants within this sample encode the same CDR3. This chain uses TRBV7-2 with TRBJ1-2; D gene uncertain. The CDR3 sequence is 13 residues long. Germline-derived CDR1 and CDR2 are SGHTA and FQGNSA. Trimming cost V 1 base and J 4 bases, with 7 bases left between them. CDR3 sequence reads: CASSLGSSYGYTF. CDR3 sequence (DNA): TGTGCCAGCAGCTTAGGGTCTTCCTATGGCTACACCTTC.

In its sample, this clone was seen once. The J gene is TRBJ1-2, the V gene TRBV5-8; D not resolved. Germline CDR1 and CDR2: SGHTS and YDEGEE. The CDR3 covers 15 residues. Trimming took off 2 bases at V and 4 bases at J, with 15 bases between the two ends. The CDR3 nucleotides are TGTGCCAGCAGCTTTGACGTACTTCGTGTCTATGGCTACACCTTC. Its translation is CASSFDVLRVYGYTF.

V gene TRBV7-8 combines with J gene TRBJ2-5, with 12 bases matching TRBD2. The CDR3 has 16 residues. J lost 3 bases, V lost 5 bases, and 7 bases had no gene match. CDR1 SGHVS and CDR2 FQNEAQ come from the germline V gene. CDR3 loop: CASSPLAGGPKETQYF. CDR3 bases: TGTGCCAGCAGCCCTCTAGCGGGAGGGCCGAAAGAGACCCAGTACTTC.

The V gene is TRBV4-1, the J gene TRBJ1-1, with 7 bases matching TRBD1. This CDR3 comprises 15 residues. After removal of 3 bases from V and 0 bases from J, the junction contained 4 bases not matched to a gene. Germline V gene data show CDR1 as MGHRA and CDR2 as YSYEKL. CDR3 in DNA: TGCGCCAGCAGCCACCCACAGGGGATGAACACTGAAGCTTTCTTT. This codes for CASSHPQGMNTEAFF.

The V and J genes are TRBV2 and TRBJ1-5, with unresolved D. Per germline, CDR1 SNHLY and CDR2 FYNNEI. CDR3 length: 14 amino acids. V lost 10 bases, J lost 2 bases, and 15 bases lay in between. CDR3 in DNA: TGTGCCACCCGTCGAGAAAAGGGCAATCAGCCCCAGCATTTT. Amino acids: CATRREKGNQPQHF.

This clone was seen only a few times. The chain has TRBV11-2 and TRBJ2-1; D not certain. Between the trimmed V and J ends, which lost 6 bases and 4 bases, there was a span of 13 bases. The CDR3 sequence is 14 residues long. Germline CDR1 SGHAT, CDR2 FQNNGV. CDR3 sequence (DNA): TGTGCCAGCAGTTTCCGGACCTTTTACAATGAGCAGTTCTTC. It yields the protein CASSFRTFYNEQFF. The entire variable domain, with the rest obtained from reference TRBV11-2 and TRBJ2-1, is as follows: EAGVAQSPRYKIIEKRQSVAFWCNPISGHATLYWYQQILGQGPKLLIQFQNNGVVDDSQLPKDRFSAERLKGVDSTLKIQPAKLEDSAVYLCASSFRTFYNEQFFGPGTRLTVL.